This entry concerns a single T cell receptor beta chain. No cognate antigen has been identified for it. Per-base quality was not reported, and no clone a single base away is much larger than it. Whole blood was collected in K2EDTA tubes by collaborating institutions according to the institutions' own protocols. For TCRbeta analysis, collaborators shipped samples as frozen whole blood, isolated PBMCs, or DNA extracted from either of those sample types. The sample originates from a study of blood T cell repertoires in COVID-19 (dated by TCRdb to 2020 to 2022). In terms of the full investigation: The collaborator samples originated in the United States, Italy and Spain and spanned the acute and convalescent phases of COVID-19. The prospective study material was composed of cDNA or gDNA derived from T cells, B-cell-depleted T cells, or PBMCs. Deeply sampled blood TCRbeta repertoires from subjects exposed to, actively infected with, or recovered from COVID-19 were included in the dataset. A freely available public database, intended as a resource for researchers studying the immune response to SARS-CoV-2, is where the repertoires were released. Samples were obtained from the ongoing ImmuneRACE study (first 160 participants) and from approximately 1,200 subjects provided by 6 global collaborators. Sample metadata almost always included a de-identified subject ID, COVID-19 status, age in years and sex. Where available, HLA class I and class II types were taken from metadata supplied by the sample provider and were not determined by assay-based typing. Results the study describes overall, beyond this receptor: The quantity of clinical and demographic metadata differed by source and by participant and was supplied without curation.

The junction shows trimming of 8 bases on V and 4 bases on J, plus 15 bases between the germline ends. The CDR3 numbers 13 residues from cysteine through phenylalanine. Of the read, only the CDR3 DNA is kept; its 39 bases are in frame from base 1. CDR1 SGHRS and CDR2 YFSETQ are derived from the germline V gene. TCRbeta CDR3 regions were amplified from genomic DNA using the immunoSEQ Assay, a bias-controlled multiplex PCR. In the paper's pipeline: Nucleated cell counts per sample were estimated from amplification of reference gene primers within the assay. Sequence reads were collapsed and filtered to measure the absolute abundance of every unique TCRbeta CDR3 rearrangement. Productive Simpson clonality was computed per sample as the square root of Simpson's diversity index over productive rearrangements. In TCRdb, the immuneACCESS table is reduced to in-frame sequences with V and J assigned. These tables do not hold every clone; where another copy was compared, an unresolved V gene accounts for under half, and the others remain unexplained. Clonal size and the V and J genes are those of that table, whereas D and trimming came from the DNA. Here the sample has roughly 55,000 clones; around 78% occur a single time. About 15% of the sample is held by the ten biggest clonotypes.

The receptor was isolated from a human donor with active or convalescent COVID-19. The donor label of this sample is uncertain. Sequencing used peripheral blood. This chain is built from TRBV5-1 and TRBJ1-1, with the D gene call left open. The DNA sequence reads TGCGCCAGTATGGCATCGGGAGGCACTGAAGCTTTCTTT. Translated, this gives CASMASGGTEAFF.